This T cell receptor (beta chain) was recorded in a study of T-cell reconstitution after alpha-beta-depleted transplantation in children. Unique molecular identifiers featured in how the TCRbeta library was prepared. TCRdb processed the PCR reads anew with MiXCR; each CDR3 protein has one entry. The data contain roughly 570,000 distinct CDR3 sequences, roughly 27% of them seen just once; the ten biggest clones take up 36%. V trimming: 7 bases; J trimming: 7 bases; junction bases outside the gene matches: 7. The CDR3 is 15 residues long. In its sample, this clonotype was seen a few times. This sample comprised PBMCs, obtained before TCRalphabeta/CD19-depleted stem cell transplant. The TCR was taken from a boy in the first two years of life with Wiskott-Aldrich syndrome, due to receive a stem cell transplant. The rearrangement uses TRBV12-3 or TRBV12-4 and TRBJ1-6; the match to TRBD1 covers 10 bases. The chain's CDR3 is CASTMTGGANSPLHF. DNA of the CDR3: TGTGCCAGCACTATGACAGGGGGCGCGAATTCACCCCTCCACTTT.